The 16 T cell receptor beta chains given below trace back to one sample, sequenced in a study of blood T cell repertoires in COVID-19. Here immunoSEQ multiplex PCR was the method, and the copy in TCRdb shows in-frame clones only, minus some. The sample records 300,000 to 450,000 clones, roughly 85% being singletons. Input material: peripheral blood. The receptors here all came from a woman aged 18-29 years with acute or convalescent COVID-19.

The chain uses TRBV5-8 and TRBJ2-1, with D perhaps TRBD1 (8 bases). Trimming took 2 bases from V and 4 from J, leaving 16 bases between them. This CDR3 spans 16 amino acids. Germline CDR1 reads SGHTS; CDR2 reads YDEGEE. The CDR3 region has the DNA TGTGCCAGCAGCTTCTGGGGGGGACAGGTATACAATGAGCAGTTCTTC. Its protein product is CASSFWGGQVYNEQFF.

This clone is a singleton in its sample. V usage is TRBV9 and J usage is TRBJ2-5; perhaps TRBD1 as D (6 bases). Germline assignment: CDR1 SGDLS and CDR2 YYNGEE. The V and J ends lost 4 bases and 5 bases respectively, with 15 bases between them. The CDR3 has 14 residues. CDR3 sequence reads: CASSLNTGWETQYF. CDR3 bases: TGTGCCAGCAGCTTAAACACAGGGTGGGAGACCCAGTACTTC. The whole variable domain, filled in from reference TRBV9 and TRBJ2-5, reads DSGVTQTPKHLITATGQRVTLRCSPRSGDLSVYWYQQSLDQGLQFLIQYYNGEERAKGNILERFSAQQFPDLHSELNLSSLELGDSALYFCASSLNTGWETQYFGPGTRLLVL.

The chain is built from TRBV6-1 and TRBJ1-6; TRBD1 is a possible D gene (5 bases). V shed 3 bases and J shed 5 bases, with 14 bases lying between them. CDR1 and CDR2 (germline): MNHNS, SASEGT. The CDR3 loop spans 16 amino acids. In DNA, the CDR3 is TGTGCCAGCAGTGATACGGGGGGATACGATAATTCACCCCTCCACTTT. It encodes CASSDTGGYDNSPLHF.

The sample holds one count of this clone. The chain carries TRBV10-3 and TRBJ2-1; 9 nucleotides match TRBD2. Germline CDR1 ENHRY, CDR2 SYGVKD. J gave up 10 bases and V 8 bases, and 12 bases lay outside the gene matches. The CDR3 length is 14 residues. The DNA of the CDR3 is TGTGCCATCGAAAGCCCGGGACTAGCCGACGAGCAGTTCTTC. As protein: CAIESPGLADEQFF.

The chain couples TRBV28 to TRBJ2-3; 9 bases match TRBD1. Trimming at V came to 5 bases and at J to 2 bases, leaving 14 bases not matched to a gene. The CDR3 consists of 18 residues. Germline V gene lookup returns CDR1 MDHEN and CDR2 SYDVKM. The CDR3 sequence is CASSPIEPGQGVTDTQYF. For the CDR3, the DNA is TGTGCCAGCAGTCCCATAGAGCCGGGACAGGGAGTCACAGATACGCAGTATTTT.

The CDR3 loop reads CASSTGTAGELFF. CDR3 coding DNA: TGCGCCAGCAGCACTGGGACAGCCGGGGAGCTGTTTTTT. This chain links TRBV5-1 with TRBJ2-2; 7 nucleotides match TRBD1. The V and J ends lost 4 bases and 6 bases, in that order; junction bases with no gene match: 3. Germline CDR1 and CDR2: SGHRS and YFSETQ. The length of the CDR3 is 13 residues.

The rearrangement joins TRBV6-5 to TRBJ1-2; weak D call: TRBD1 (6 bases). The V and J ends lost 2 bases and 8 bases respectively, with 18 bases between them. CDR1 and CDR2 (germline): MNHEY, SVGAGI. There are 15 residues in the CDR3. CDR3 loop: CASSYVWDSGEGYTF. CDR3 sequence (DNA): TGTGCCAGCAGTTACGTATGGGATTCAGGGGAGGGCTACACCTTC.

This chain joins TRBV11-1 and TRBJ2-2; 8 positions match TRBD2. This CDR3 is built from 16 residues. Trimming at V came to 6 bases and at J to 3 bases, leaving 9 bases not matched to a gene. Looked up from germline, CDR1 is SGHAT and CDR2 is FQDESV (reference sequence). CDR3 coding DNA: TGTGCCAGCAGACACCGGACTAGCCAGGACACCGGGGAGCTGTTTTTT. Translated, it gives CASRHRTSQDTGELFF.

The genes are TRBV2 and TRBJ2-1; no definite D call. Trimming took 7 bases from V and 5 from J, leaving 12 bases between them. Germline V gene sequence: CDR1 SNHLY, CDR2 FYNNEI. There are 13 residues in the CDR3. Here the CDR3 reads CASTSQRDNEQFF. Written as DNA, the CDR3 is TGTGCCAGCACATCCCAAAGAGACAATGAGCAGTTCTTC. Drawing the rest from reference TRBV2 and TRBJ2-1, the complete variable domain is EPEVTQTPSHQVTQMGQEVILRCVPISNHLYFYWYRQILGQKVEFLVSFYNNEISEKSEIFDDQFSVERPDGSNFTLKIRSTKLEDSAMYFCASTSQRDNEQFFGPGTRLTVL.

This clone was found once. The CDR3 DNA sequence: TGTGCCAGCAGTCCCCAGGTGAACACTGAAGCTTTCTTT. Its translation: CASSPQVNTEAFF. The chain joins TRBV12-3 or TRBV12-4 to TRBJ1-1, with unresolved D. This CDR3 has 13 amino acids. The V and J ends lost 5 bases and 0 bases respectively, with 7 bases between them.

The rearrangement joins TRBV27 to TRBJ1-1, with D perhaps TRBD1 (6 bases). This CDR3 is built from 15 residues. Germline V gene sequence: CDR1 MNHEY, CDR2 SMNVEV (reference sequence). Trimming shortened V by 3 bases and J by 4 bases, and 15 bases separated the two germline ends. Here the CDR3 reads CASSLYRVASTEAFF. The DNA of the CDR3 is TGTGCCAGCAGTTTGTACAGGGTTGCGAGCACTGAAGCTTTCTTT.

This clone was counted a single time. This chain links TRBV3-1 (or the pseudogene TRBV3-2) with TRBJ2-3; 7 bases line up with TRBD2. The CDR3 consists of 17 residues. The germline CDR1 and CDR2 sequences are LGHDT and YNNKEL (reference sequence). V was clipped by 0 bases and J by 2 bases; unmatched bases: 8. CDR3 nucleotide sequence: TGTGCCAGCAGCCAAGATCCCGGGGCGGGAGACACAGATACGCAGTATTTT. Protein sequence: CASSQDPGAGDTDTQYF.

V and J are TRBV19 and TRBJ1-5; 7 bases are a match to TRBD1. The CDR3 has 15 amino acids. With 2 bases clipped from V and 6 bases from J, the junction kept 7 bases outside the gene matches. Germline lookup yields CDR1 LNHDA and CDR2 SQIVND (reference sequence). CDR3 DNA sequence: TGTGCCAGTAGTATAATACAGGGGAGCGGTCAGCCCCAGCATTTT. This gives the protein CASSIIQGSGQPQHF.

CDR3 DNA sequence: TGTGCCAGCAGTTTCGGCGGGGACGACCGGGAGCTGTTTTTT. Encoded protein: CASSFGGDDRELFF. V is TRBV28 and J is TRBJ2-2; D possibly corresponds to TRBD2 (6 bases). The V end was cut by 3 bases, the J end by 9 bases, with 14 bases between. Germline values: CDR1 MDHEN, CDR2 SYDVKM. The CDR3 length is 14 residues.

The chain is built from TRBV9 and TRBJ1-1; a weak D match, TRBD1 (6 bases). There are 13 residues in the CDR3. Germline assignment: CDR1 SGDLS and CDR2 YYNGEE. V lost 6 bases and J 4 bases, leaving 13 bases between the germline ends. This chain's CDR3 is CASMSTGSTEAFF. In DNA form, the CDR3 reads TGTGCCAGCATGTCAACAGGGAGCACTGAAGCTTTCTTT.

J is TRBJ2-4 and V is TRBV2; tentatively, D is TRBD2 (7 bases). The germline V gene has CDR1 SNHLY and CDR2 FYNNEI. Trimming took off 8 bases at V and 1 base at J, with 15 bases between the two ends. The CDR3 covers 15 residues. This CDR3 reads CASRGAEKAKNIQYF. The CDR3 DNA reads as TGTGCCAGCCGGGGGGCGGAAAAGGCCAAAAACATTCAGTACTTC. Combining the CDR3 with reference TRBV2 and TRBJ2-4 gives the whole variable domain EPEVTQTPSHQVTQMGQEVILRCVPISNHLYFYWYRQILGQKVEFLVSFYNNEISEKSEIFDDQFSVERPDGSNFTLKIRSTKLEDSAMYFCASRGAEKAKNIQYFGAGTRLSVL.